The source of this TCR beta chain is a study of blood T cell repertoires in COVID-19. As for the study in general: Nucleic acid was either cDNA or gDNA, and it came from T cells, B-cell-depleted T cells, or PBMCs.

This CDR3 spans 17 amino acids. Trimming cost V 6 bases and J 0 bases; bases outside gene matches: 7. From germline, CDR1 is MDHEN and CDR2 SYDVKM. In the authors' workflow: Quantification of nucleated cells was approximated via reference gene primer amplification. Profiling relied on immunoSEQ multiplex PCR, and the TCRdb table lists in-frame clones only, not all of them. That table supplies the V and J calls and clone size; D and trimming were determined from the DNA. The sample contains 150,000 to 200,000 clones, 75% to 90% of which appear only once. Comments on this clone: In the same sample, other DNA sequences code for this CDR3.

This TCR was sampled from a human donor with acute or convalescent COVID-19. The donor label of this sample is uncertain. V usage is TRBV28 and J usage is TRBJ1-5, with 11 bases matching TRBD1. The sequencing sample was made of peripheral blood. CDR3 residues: CASSGTGGPYSNQPQHF. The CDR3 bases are TGTGCCAGCAGCGGGACAGGGGGTCCCTATAGCAATCAGCCCCAGCATTTT.